This is a list of T cell receptor beta chains from one sample in a study of tumor-infiltrating lymphocytes in primary liver carcinoma. TCRdb independently ran MiXCR on the multiplex PCR reads; one entry per CDR3 protein. The sample includes fewer than 85,000 distinct CDR3 sequences, about 75% of them seen just once. Sequenced material: tumor-adjacent normal liver tissue. The receptor source for this set is a man between 35 and 55 years old with primary liver carcinoma and hepatitis B virus infection. CDR3s include the opening cysteine and the closing phenylalanine or tryptophan. D genes are given only for firm matches. Size values are once, few and many counts, or a class for expanded clones, and some rows have none.

j_call	v_call	d_call	clone_size	cdr3_aa	cdr3_nt
TRBJ2-7	TRBV29-1	TRBD2	once	CSVTSSGSIFEQYF	TGCAGCGTGACCTCGAGCGGGAGTATTTTCGAGCAGTACTTC
TRBJ1-1	TRBV7-9	NA	NA	CASSSMVLNTEAFF	TGTGCCAGCAGCTCCATGGTACTGAACACTGAAGCTTTCTTT
TRBJ2-1	TRBV6-1	NA	many	CASRERQVGVREQFF	TGTGCCAGCAGGGAGCGGCAGGTGGGGGTGAGGGAGCAGTTCTTC
TRBJ1-1	TRBV10-2	NA	few	CASSEVESTEAFF	TGCGCCAGTAGTGAAGTAGAAAGCACTGAAGCTTTCTTT
TRBJ2-7	TRBV6-6	NA	NA	CASSTKDEQYF	TGTGCCAGCAGTACTAAAGACGAGCAGTACTTC
TRBJ1-5	TRBV12-3/TRBV12-4	NA	NA	CASSRQGRNQPQHF	TGTGCCAGCAGTCGACAAGGTCGCAATCAGCCCCAGCATTTT
TRBJ2-1	TRBV4-3	NA	NA	CVSSQTGYNEQFF	TGCGTCAGTAGCCAAACAGGTTACAATGAGCAGTTCTTC
TRBJ1-1	TRBV10-3	NA	once	CAFKAGDNTEALF	TGTGCCTTCAAGGCAGGGGATAACACTGAAGCTCTCTTT
TRBJ2-1	TRBV14	TRBD2	NA	CASSQRWWQREYIRGYNEQFF	TGTGCCAGCAGCCAACGTTGGTGGCAGCGGGAGTATATTAGAGGCTACAATGAGCAGTTCTTC
TRBJ1-1	TRBV29-1	NA	NA	CSVYHSLNTEAFF	TGCAGCGTTTATCACAGTCTGAACACTGAAGCTTTCTTT
TRBJ1-5	TRBV6-2/TRBV6-3	TRBD1	NA	CVSSSHRGGQPQHF	TGTGTCAGCAGTTCTCACAGGGGGGGTCAGCCCCAGCATTTT
TRBJ1-2	TRBV29-1	NA	NA	CSVVAGPPDSYDYTF	TGCAGCGTTGTCGCCGGGCCCCCAGACAGTTATGACTACACCTTC
TRBJ2-1	TRBV28	TRBD2	many	CAITRTGLVGNNEQFF	TGTGCCATAACAAGGACCGGACTAGTGGGTAATAATGAGCAGTTCTTC
TRBJ2-7	TRBV5-1	TRBD1	NA	CPGSTTPGQGRNYEQYF	TGCCCCGGCAGCACTACCCCGGGACAGGGTAGGAACTACGAGCAGTACTTC
TRBJ1-5	TRBV7-6	NA	NA	CASTSGQNNQPQHF	TGTGCCAGCACCTCAGGACAGAACAATCAGCCCCAGCATTTT
TRBJ1-4	TRBV9	NA	NA	CASSVDLANEKLLF	TGTGCCAGCAGCGTGGACTTGGCTAATGAAAAACTGTTATTT
TRBJ2-2	TRBV6-2/TRBV6-3	TRBD1	NA	CAGRPGQAGDLFF	TGTGCCGGCAGACCCGGACAGGCCGGGGACCTGTTTTTT
TRBJ2-7	TRBV7-9	TRBD2	NA	CASSPPVAGGGREQYF	TGTGCCAGCAGCCCTCCCGTGGCGGGAGGGGGCCGCGAGCAATACTTC
TRBJ2-1	TRBV6-2/TRBV6-3	NA	NA	CANSYRGNGYNEQFF	TGTGCCAACAGTTACCGGGGAAATGGCTACAATGAGCAGTTCTTC
TRBJ1-2	TRBV24-1	NA	NA	CATAGTPSYGYTF	TGTGCCACGGCCGGGACTCCTAGCTATGGCTACACCTTC
TRBJ2-7	TRBV7-9	TRBD1	NA	CANSQRQGSFYEQYF	TGTGCCAACAGCCAAAGACAGGGGTCGTTCTACGAGCAGTACTTC
TRBJ2-5	TRBV24-1	TRBD1	few	CATSDRGTGRETQYF	TGTGCCACCAGTGACCGAGGGACAGGGAGAGAGACCCAGTACTTC
TRBJ1-6	TRBV12-3/TRBV12-4	NA	NA	CAGSLGGNSPLHF	TGTGCCGGCTCATTGGGGGGGAATTCGCCCCTCCACTTT
TRBJ1-6	TRBV4-1	NA	NA	CTRSQEAGWTARFGSLHF	TGCACCAGGAGCCAAGAAGCCGGGTGGACAGCTCGGTTTGGGTCCCTCCACTTT
TRBJ2-5	TRBV6-5	NA	NA	CANSGGLETRCF	TGTGCCAACAGTGGCGGGCTGGAGACCCGGTGCTTC
TRBJ2-7	TRBV9	TRBD2	NA	CASSLDGLAGHNEQYF	TGTGCCAGCAGCCTTGATGGGCTAGCGGGCCACAATGAGCAGTACTTC
TRBJ2-7	TRBV6-6	NA	NA	CDSSYLRWGVTYEQYF	TGTGACAGCAGTTACCTACGATGGGGGGTTACCTACGAGCAATACTTC
TRBJ2-1	TRBV7-9	NA	NA	CASSFPGASVYNEQFF	TGTGCCAGCAGTTTCCCGGGCGCCAGCGTCTACAATGAGCAGTTCTTC
TRBJ2-7	TRBV6-5	NA	NA	CDSSYAELGEQYF	TGTGACAGCAGTTACGCCGAGCTGGGGGAGCAGTACTTC
TRBJ2-2	TRBV16	TRBD1	NA	CASSTTGGTGELFF	TGTGCCAGCAGCACGACAGGGGGCACCGGGGAACTGTTTTTT
TRBJ2-5	TRBV21-1	NA	few	CASSESAGGPQGETQYF	TGTGCCAGCAGCGAATCAGCGGGAGGGCCCCAGGGAGAGACCCAGTACTTC
TRBJ2-7	TRBV7-9	NA	many	CASNRGGYEQYF	TGTGCCAGCAATCGTGGGGGATACGAGCAGTACTTC
TRBJ2-3	TRBV12-3/TRBV12-4	NA	NA	CANSFGGPTDTQYF	TGTGCCAACAGTTTCGGGGGTCCCACAGATACGCAGTATTTT
TRBJ2-4	TRBV30	TRBD2	many	CACSGVAKNIQYF	TGTGCCTGTAGCGGGGTAGCCAAAAACATTCAGTACTTC
TRBJ2-1	TRBV5-6	NA	NA	CTSSSEKINSYSEQFF	TGTACCAGCAGCTCGGAAAAGATCAATTCCTACAGTGAGCAGTTCTTC
TRBJ2-7	TRBV4-3	NA	NA	CARNQEGDSYEQYF	TGCGCCAGGAACCAAGAAGGAGACAGTTACGAGCAGTACTTC
TRBJ2-3	TRBV29-1	NA	few	CSVVGGSSADTQYF	TGCAGCGTTGTAGGGGGTAGTTCTGCAGATACACAGTATTTT
TRBJ2-1	TRBV11-2	NA	NA	CASSPQLEGLGEQFF	TGTGCCAGCAGCCCCCAGTTGGAGGGATTGGGTGAGCAGTTTTTC
TRBJ1-2	TRBV4-2	NA	NA	CASCQDTGSGYTF	TGTGCCAGCTGCCAAGATACAGGGTCTGGCTACACCTTC
TRBJ1-2	TRBV11-2	NA	NA	CASSTSAELIPGYTF	TGTGCCAGCAGCACGTCGGCAGAGTTGATCCCTGGCTACACTTTC
TRBJ1-1	TRBV12-5	NA	many	CASGYGISEAFF	TGTGCTAGTGGCTACGGCATATCTGAAGCTTTCTTT
TRBJ1-6	TRBV6-5	NA	medium-sized	CASSGIGDSPLHF	TGTGCCAGCAGTGGGATAGGGGATTCACCCCTCCACTTT
TRBJ1-1	TRBV12-3/TRBV12-4	TRBD1	NA	CASSSTETGVTEVFF	TGTGCCAGCAGTTCTACCGAGACAGGGGTGACTGAAGTTTTCTTT
TRBJ2-7	TRBV29-1	NA	many	CSVYRESGYEQYF	TGCAGCGTTTACAGGGAGTCTGGGTACGAGCAGTACTTC
TRBJ2-7	TRBV30	NA	NA	CAWSVWSGSEQYF	TGTGCCTGGAGTGTATGGTCGGGGAGCGAGCAGTACTTC
TRBJ1-6	TRBV13	TRBD1	many	CASSLGRDSYSPLHF	TGTGCCAGCAGCTTAGGGCGGGACAGCTATTCACCCCTCCACTTT
TRBJ2-1	TRBV6-2/TRBV6-3	NA	NA	CVSSYRPYSREQFF	TGTGTCAGCAGTTACAGGCCTTATAGCAGGGAGCAATTCTTC
TRBJ2-1	TRBV12-3/TRBV12-4	NA	NA	CANGEGGWSLSYYEQFF	TGTGCCAACGGGGAGGGGGGCTGGTCTCTCTCCTACTATGAGCAGTTCTTC
TRBJ2-4	TRBV11-2	NA	medium-sized	CASSPAKNIQYF	TGTGCCAGCAGCCCAGCCAAAAACATTCAGTACTTC
TRBJ1-2	TRBV7-9	NA	many	CASSFGGTYGYTF	TGTGCCAGCAGCTTTGGGGGAACCTATGGCTACACCTTC
TRBJ2-5	TRBV11-2	TRBD2	NA	CASSESGTRGSLGQEARYF	TGTGCCAGCAGCGAATCCGGGACTAGAGGGAGTTTGGGCCAAGAGGCCCGGTACTTC
TRBJ2-1	TRBV4-2	NA	NA	CASSQGPHNEKFF	TGTGCCAGCAGCCAAGGTCCCCACAACGAGAAGTTCTTC
TRBJ2-1	TRBV29-1	NA	NA	CSVGLGASVSGKQFF	TGCAGCGTCGGGTTGGGGGCTAGCGTTTCCGGTAAGCAGTTCTTC
TRBJ2-5	TRBV10-1	NA	once	CASSHTRPGDTQYF	TGCGCCAGCAGCCATACTAGGCCGGGAGATACCCAGTACTTC
TRBJ1-5	TRBV6-6	TRBD1	NA	CACSYGQGDGQPQHF	TGTGCCTGCAGTTACGGACAGGGGGACGGTCAGCCCCAGCATTTT